The following is a T cell receptor (beta chain) sequence with its context. This clonotype showed up just a few times. There is no known antigen for this receptor. No qualities accompany the bases; no much larger clone lies one base away. Deletion took 2 bases off V and 7 bases off J, with a span of 16 bases between the germline ends. Taken from the germline V gene (reference sequence), the CDR1 and CDR2 loops are SGHKS and YYEKEE. From the cysteine up to the phenylalanine, the CDR3 has a length of 14 residues. The kept DNA is CDR3 alone, 42 bases in frame from the first base. This record comes from a study of human T cells and chemical hapten exposure (dated by TCRdb to about 2021). Notes on the research overall: For sensitization, 2% DPC in acetone was applied to a roughly 2 cm by roughly 2 cm area of upper inner arm skin. The patient cohort, mostly female, included alopecia areata with under or over 50% scalp involvement, alopecia totalis and alopecia universalis. Nearly 30 alopecia patients gave blood for TCR sequencing at one to four time points (pre-sensitization, 2, 6 and 24 weeks). Weekly therapeutic DPC doses were additionally applied to the scalp of patients throughout the roughly 23-week study period. Patch testing was done on the upper back using Finn chambers containing 0.01% DPC, and results were scored after 6 days according to International Contact Dermatitis Research Group standards. Libraries were pooled for sequencing, and variation in per-sample TCR yields was attributed mainly to small differences in library volumes within the pool. Peripheral blood TCR repertoire changes were tracked in vivo in alopecia patients during primary and secondary sensitization to the hapten diphenylcyclopropenone (DPC). Blood samples were taken from patients before sensitization (week 0) and at 2, 6 and about 24 weeks after DPC sensitization. Broader findings and caveats from the paper: All patients had alopecia, a presumed autoimmune disease, so their immune response might differ from that of healthy individuals. The number of TCRs above 1 in 1000 frequency did not change with DPC sensitization; there was no evidence of global repertoire structure alterations. Expanded TCRs formed significantly more large CDR3 similarity clusters than pre-sensitization or healthy control sets, consistent with antigen-driven responses. A positive correlation was found between the number of PT1 expanded TCRs and patch test score, with significance reached at thresholds 8, 16 and 32 but not 4. Repeated subsampling changed both the strength of the expansion versus patch-test correlation and the threshold at which that correlation became significant.

The time point label on this specimen signifies: patch test 3, about 24 weeks after DPC sensitization. The meaning of the sample's treatment or condition label: therapeutic diphenylcyclopropenone sensitization with weekly scalp DPC. At each patch-test visit, blood was drawn before the patch test was applied. To be eligible, patients had to be aged 18 to 70, diagnosed with alopecia and judged suitable for DPC therapy, while pregnant patients were excluded. Unfractionated whole blood was collected in Tempus Blood RNA tubes, and total RNA was extracted from that blood. Library preparation was by RACE. Data came from a NextSeq 500. During library preparation, unique molecular identifiers were attached to individual cDNA molecules so that TCRs could be counted in a quantitative, reproducible way. For every blood RNA sample, sequencing covered both the TCR alpha and TCR beta chains. In the paper's pipeline: Samples had a median of roughly 87,000 TCRs, with a range from about 20,000 to 690,600. V, J and CDR3 annotation of the TCR reads was performed with the Decombinator software suite. To make PS versus PT1 abundance plots, every sample was subsampled to the same number of TCRs (28,000). Expanded TCRs were defined as absent before sensitization and observed at least eight times at the 2-week time point. The raw public reads went through TCRdb reprocessing: fastp at Q25, MiXCR clone calling, in-frame beta chains kept. Entries that share a CDR3 protein sequence are merged under the most common genes and DNA. The V and J calls shown here were made by TCRdb, not taken from the authors' results. The sample has some 110,000 distinct CDR3 sequences on record, roughly 10% of them singletons. The ten biggest clones cover 2.4% of the sample.

The sequence derives from a woman aged 50 to 60 with alopecia areata. Some clones in this sample may be carry-over from other donors' samples. The sequencing used whole blood, collected in connection with sensitization to the hapten diphenylcyclopropenone (DPC). This chain joins TRBV5-5 to TRBJ2-7; the best D guess is TRBD1, with 6 bases matching. At the DNA level, the sequence is TGTGCCAGCAGCTTCCGGGACACCCAGGGGGAGCAGTACTTC. Its protein product is CASSFRDTQGEQYF.